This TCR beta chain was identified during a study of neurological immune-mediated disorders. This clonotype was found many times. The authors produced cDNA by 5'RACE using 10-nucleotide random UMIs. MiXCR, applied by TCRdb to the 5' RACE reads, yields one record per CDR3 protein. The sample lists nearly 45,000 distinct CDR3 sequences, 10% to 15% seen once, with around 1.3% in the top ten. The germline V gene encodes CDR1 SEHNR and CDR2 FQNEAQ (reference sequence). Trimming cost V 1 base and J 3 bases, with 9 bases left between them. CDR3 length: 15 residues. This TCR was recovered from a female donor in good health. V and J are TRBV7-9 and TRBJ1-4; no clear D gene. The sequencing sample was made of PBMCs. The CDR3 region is CASSLGQVANEKLFF. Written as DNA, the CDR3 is TGTGCCAGCAGCTTAGGGCAGGTGGCTAATGAAAAACTGTTTTTT.